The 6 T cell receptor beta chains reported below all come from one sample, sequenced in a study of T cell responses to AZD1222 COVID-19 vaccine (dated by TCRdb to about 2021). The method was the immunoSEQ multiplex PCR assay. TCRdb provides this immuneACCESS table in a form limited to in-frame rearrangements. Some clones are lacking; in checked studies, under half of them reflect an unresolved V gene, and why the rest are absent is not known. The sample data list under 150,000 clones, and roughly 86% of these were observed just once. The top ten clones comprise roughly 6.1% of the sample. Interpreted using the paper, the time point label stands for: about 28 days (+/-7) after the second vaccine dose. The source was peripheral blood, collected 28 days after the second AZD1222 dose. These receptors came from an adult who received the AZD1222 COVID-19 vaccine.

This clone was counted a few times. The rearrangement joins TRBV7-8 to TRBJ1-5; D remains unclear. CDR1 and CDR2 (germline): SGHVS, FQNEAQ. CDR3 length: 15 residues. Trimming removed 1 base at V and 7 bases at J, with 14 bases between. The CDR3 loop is CASSLDLAGQQPQHF. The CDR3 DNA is TGTGCCAGCAGCTTAGATTTGGCAGGCCAACAGCCCCAGCATTTT. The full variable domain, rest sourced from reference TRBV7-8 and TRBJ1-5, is GAGVSQSPRYKVAKRGQDVALRCDPISGHVSLFWYQQALGQGPEFLTYFQNEAQLDKSGLPSDRFFAERPEGSVSTLKIQRTQQEDSAVYLCASSLDLAGQQPQHFGDGTRLSIL.

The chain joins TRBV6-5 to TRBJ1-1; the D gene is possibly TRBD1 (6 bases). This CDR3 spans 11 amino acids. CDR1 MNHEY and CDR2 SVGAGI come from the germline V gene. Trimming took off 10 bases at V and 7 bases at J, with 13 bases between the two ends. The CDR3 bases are TGTGCCACCAGGCGAGGGGGTGAAGCTTTCTTT. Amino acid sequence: CATRRGGEAFF.

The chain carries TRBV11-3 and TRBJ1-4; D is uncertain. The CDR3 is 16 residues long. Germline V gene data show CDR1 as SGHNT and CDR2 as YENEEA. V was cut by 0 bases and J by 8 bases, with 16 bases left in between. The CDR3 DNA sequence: TGTGCCAGCAGCTTAGATGGACGGTACGGGAAGGAAAAACTGTTTTTT. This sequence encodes CASSLDGRYGKEKLFF.

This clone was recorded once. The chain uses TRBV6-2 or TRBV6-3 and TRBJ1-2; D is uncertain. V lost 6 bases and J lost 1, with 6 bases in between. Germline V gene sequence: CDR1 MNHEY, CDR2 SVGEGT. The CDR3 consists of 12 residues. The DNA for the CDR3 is TGTGCCAGCAGCTGGATTAACTATGGCTACACCTTC. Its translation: CASSWINYGYTF.

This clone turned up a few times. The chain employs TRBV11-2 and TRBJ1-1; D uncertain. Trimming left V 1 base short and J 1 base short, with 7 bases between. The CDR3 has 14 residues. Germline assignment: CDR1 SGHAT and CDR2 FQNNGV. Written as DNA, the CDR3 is TGTGCCAGCAGCTTAGGGGCTCGGAACACTGAAGCTTTCTTT. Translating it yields CASSLGARNTEAFF. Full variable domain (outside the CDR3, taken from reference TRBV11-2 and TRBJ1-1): EAGVAQSPRYKIIEKRQSVAFWCNPISGHATLYWYQQILGQGPKLLIQFQNNGVVDDSQLPKDRFSAERLKGVDSTLKIQPAKLEDSAVYLCASSLGARNTEAFFGQGTRLTVV.

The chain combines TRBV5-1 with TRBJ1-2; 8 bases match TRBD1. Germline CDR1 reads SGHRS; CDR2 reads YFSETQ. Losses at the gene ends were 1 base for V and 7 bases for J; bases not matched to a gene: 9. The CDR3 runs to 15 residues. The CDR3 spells CASSLQGAGSLGYTF. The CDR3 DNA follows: TGCGCCAGCAGCTTGCAGGGGGCGGGCTCCCTTGGCTACACCTTC.